The 18 T cell receptor beta chains listed next were all sequenced from one sample in a study of T cells in Graves' hyperthyroidism and ophthalmopathy. RNA transcripts provided the source from which TCR beta CDR3 regions were amplified. First-round RT-PCR with HTBI primers amplified the TCR CDR3 region. TCRdb processed the multiplex PCR reads anew with MiXCR; each CDR3 protein has one entry. The table shows some 490,000 distinct CDR3 sequences, with approximately 22% occurring only once. Sequenced material: blood. Receptors originate from a woman in her sixties or seventies with Graves' ophthalmopathy.

This clonotype was counted only a few times. The chain couples TRBV2 to TRBJ2-7; the D gene is possibly TRBD2 (5 bases). The germline CDR1 and CDR2 sequences are SNHLY and FYNNEI. The germline V and J ends were trimmed by 1 base and 4 bases, with 11 bases remaining between them. CDR3 length: 14 amino acids. The CDR3 protein is CASSEVGEGYEQYF. The CDR3 nucleotides are TGTGCCAGCAGTGAAGTCGGGGAAGGGTACGAGCAGTACTTC.

This rearrangement joins TRBV4-3 to TRBJ1-2; the D gene is possibly TRBD1 (6 bases). Trimming took off 4 bases at V and 3 bases at J, with 12 bases between the two ends. The length of the CDR3 is 14 residues. Germline V gene data show CDR1 as LGHNA and CDR2 as YSLEER. The DNA for the CDR3 is TGCGCCAGCAGCCGACAGGTCTCACACTATGGCTACACCTTC. Protein: CASSRQVSHYGYTF.

In its sample, this clonotype was seen a few times. The rearrangement links TRBV7-8 to TRBJ1-1; 9 nucleotides line up with TRBD1. V lost 3 bases and J lost 3; bases outside the gene matches: 5. The germline V gene has CDR1 SGHVS and CDR2 FQNEAQ. CDR3 length: 15 residues. The CDR3 DNA reads as TGTGCCAGCAGCTTCGGACAGGGGCTCTACACTGAAGCTTTCTTT. Translated, it gives CASSFGQGLYTEAFF.

This clonotype was observed a few times. The chain recombines TRBV6-1 with TRBJ1-1, with a weak D call TRBD1 (6 bases). The germline CDR1 and CDR2 sequences are MNHNS and SASEGT. V was shortened by 3 bases and J by 1 base, with 12 bases between the two germline ends. The CDR3 contains 15 residues. For the CDR3, the DNA is TGTGCCAGCAGTGATTCGGGGGCTGGGAACACTGAAGCTTTCTTT. The encoded protein is CASSDSGAGNTEAFF.

The chain employs TRBV19 and TRBJ2-2; D not resolved. V lost 3 bases, J lost 6 bases, and 8 bases lay in between. The CDR3 contains 13 residues. Germline loops: CDR1 LNHDA, CDR2 SQIVND (reference sequence). DNA of the CDR3: TGTGCCAGTAGTATCAACAGAGCCGGGGAGCTGTTTTTT. Encoded protein: CASSINRAGELFF.

Only a few counts were recorded for this clonotype. V usage is TRBV20-1 and J usage is TRBJ2-7; TRBD2 aligns across 7 bases. The CDR3 extends over 14 amino acids. Germline loops: CDR1 DFQATT, CDR2 SNEGSKA (reference sequence). Trimming took 0 bases from V and 3 from J; bases not matched to a gene: 5. The CDR3 nucleotides are TGCAGTGCTAGAGATCACGGGGGGAGCTACGAGCAGTACTTC. As protein: CSARDHGGSYEQYF.

Many counts were recorded for this clonotype. The chain employs TRBV27 and TRBJ2-1, with D unclear. CDR3 length: 13 residues. The V gene lost 5 bases and the J gene lost 7 bases, with 12 bases spanning the gap. Germline CDR1 reads MNHEY; CDR2 reads SMNVEV (reference sequence). CDR3 DNA sequence: TGTGCCAGCAGTCCCTGGAGTGGTAATGAGCAGTTCTTC. It codes for CASSPWSGNEQFF.

The V call is TRBV27, the J call TRBJ2-7; D not resolved. The CDR3 covers 14 residues. CDR1 and CDR2 from the germline V gene are MNHEY and SMNVEV (reference sequence). V lost 2 bases and J lost 3, with 11 bases in between. The CDR3 nucleotides read TGTGCCAGCAGTTTAGGGGAATTGGGCTACGAGCAGTACTTC. It specifies CASSLGELGYEQYF.

This chain links TRBV6-1 with TRBJ2-2; 7 nucleotides line up with TRBD1. V gave up 6 bases and J gave up 7 bases; unmatched junction bases: 8. CDR3 length equals 14 residues. Germline V CDR1 and CDR2: MNHNS, SASEGT. The CDR3 bases are TGTGCCAGCAGCCCCGACAGGGATGTCGGGGAGCTGTTTTTT. Its protein is CASSPDRDVGELFF.

In this sample, this clonotype turned up many times. This chain links TRBV10-3 with TRBJ1-2; TRBD1 matches at 7 bases. Germline CDR1 is ENHRY and CDR2 is SYGVKD. The CDR3 is made up of 13 amino acids. The V and J ends lost 6 bases and 4 bases, in that order; junction bases with no gene match: 5. CDR3 DNA sequence: TGTGCCATCAGCGGACAGGAAGGCTATGGCTACACCTTC. Translation: CAISGQEGYGYTF.

The chain couples TRBV18 to TRBJ2-3; TRBD2 matches 13 bases. The CDR3 is made up of 18 amino acids. Looked up from germline, CDR1 is KGHSH and CDR2 is LQKENI. The V and J ends lost 6 bases and 0 bases, in that order; junction bases with no gene match: 9. CDR3 amino acids: CASSPGLAGITSTDTQYF. CDR3 nucleotides: TGTGCCAGCTCGCCGGGACTAGCGGGAATTACTAGCACAGATACGCAGTATTTT.

V and J are TRBV12-3 or TRBV12-4 and TRBJ1-2; possibly TRBD1 for D (5 bases). This CDR3 comprises 14 residues. The V gene lost 3 bases and the J gene lost 14 bases, with 22 bases spanning the gap. The CDR3 DNA reads TGTGCCAGCAGTTTCGGGGACGTGGCAACGGGTCAGACCTTC. Translated, it gives CASSFGDVATGQTF.

This clonotype was observed a handful of times. The chain employs TRBV24-1 and TRBJ2-7; D perhaps matches TRBD2 (6 bases). Per germline, CDR1 KGHDR and CDR2 SFDVKD. This CDR3 is 16 amino acids long. V was clipped by 3 bases and J by 2 bases, with 16 bases between them. The CDR3 nucleotides are TGTGCCACCAGTGATCCTAGTAGTAGCGGAACCTACGAGCAGTACTTC. It yields the protein CATSDPSSSGTYEQYF.

This clonotype was seen a few times. This rearrangement joins TRBV29-1 to TRBJ2-1, with 9 bases lining up with TRBD2. The CDR3 consists of 14 residues. With V trimmed by 3 bases and J by 7 bases, 7 bases remained unmatched. The germline CDR1 and CDR2 sequences are SQVTM and ANQGSEA. The CDR3 protein is CSVDSGSAGNEQFF. The DNA for the CDR3 is TGCAGCGTTGATAGCGGGAGCGCAGGTAATGAGCAGTTCTTC.

This sequence joins TRBV20-1 and TRBJ2-7; 10 nucleotides line up with TRBD2. The V and J ends lost 5 bases and 6 bases, in that order; junction bases with no gene match: 10. The length of the CDR3 is 14 residues. Germline V gives CDR1 DFQATT, CDR2 SNEGSKA (reference sequence). CDR3 protein: CSALSGRRGGEQYF. The DNA for the CDR3 is TGCAGTGCTCTTAGCGGGAGGAGGGGTGGCGAGCAGTACTTC.

This clonotype appeared many times. The chain links TRBV11-2 to TRBJ2-3, with D hard to call. The CDR3 spans 13 residues. The V end was cut by 2 bases, the J end by 5 bases, with 8 bases between. Looked up from germline, CDR1 is SGHAT and CDR2 is FQNNGV. CDR3 in amino acids: CASSLTDGDTQYF. CDR3 bases: TGTGCCAGCAGCTTAACGGACGGAGATACGCAGTATTTT. Supplemented by reference TRBV11-2 and TRBJ2-3, the full variable domain reads EAGVAQSPRYKIIEKRQSVAFWCNPISGHATLYWYQQILGQGPKLLIQFQNNGVVDDSQLPKDRFSAERLKGVDSTLKIQPAKLEDSAVYLCASSLTDGDTQYFGPGTRLTVL.

A few counts support this clonotype. The CDR3 spells CASSPLLPTEAFF. CDR3 coding DNA: TGTGCCAGCAGCCCCCTCTTGCCCACTGAAGCTTTCTTT. The rearrangement joins TRBV7-2 to TRBJ1-1, with unresolved D. Trimming removed 5 bases at V and 4 bases at J, with 11 bases between. Germline loops: CDR1 SGHTA, CDR2 FQGNSA. The CDR3 extends over 13 amino acids.

This clonotype was counted a few times. The chain carries TRBV10-3 and TRBJ2-7; the D gene is possibly TRBD1 (5 bases). Germline lookup yields CDR1 ENHRY and CDR2 SYGVKD. The V and J ends lost 5 bases and 7 bases respectively, with 12 bases between them. The CDR3 contains 12 residues. The CDR3 spells CAISPQGWEQYF. Written as DNA, the CDR3 is TGTGCCATCAGTCCCCAGGGTTGGGAGCAGTACTTC.